What follows describes a single T cell receptor beta chain. A junction end diverges from the germline sequence, so it may reflect a read error. This sample also contains other DNA sequences that code for the same CDR3. Repertoires were generated with immunoSEQ multiplex PCR, while TCRdb's copy carries only in-frame clones and drops some. The data contain 700,000 to 750,000 clones, approximately 85% of them singletons. The entry originates in a study of shared T cell receptors in the human thymus. CDR1 is SSHAT and CDR2 is FNYEAQ in the germline V gene (reference sequence). This CDR3 comprises 20 residues. The data also belong to a second study, concerning human thymus T cells. That source reports: Each of the donors was a healthy Finnish infant who was undergoing open corrective cardiac surgery for congenital heart defects. Related studies found that unrelated individuals share highly overlapping thymic repertoires.

The sequence derives from a girl in the first two years of life with a congenital heart defect. V is TRBV7-7 and J is TRBJ1-6; D remains unclear. Sequencing used thymocytes. The CDR3 reads CASSFRGFAEINYPNSPLHF. The CDR3 DNA follows: TGTGCTAGCAGCTTTCGGGGATTCGCGGAGATCAATTACCCTAACTCCCCCCTCCACTTT.